Here is one T cell receptor (beta chain) with its context. What it recognizes is unknown. This sample was taken from a study of a mutant IDH1 vaccine in newly diagnosed glioma. Overall study: Following radiotherapy alone, or alongside temozolomide cycles, vaccination was started after an interval of 4-6 weeks. V12 came at week 35, V13 at week 47.

Some clones are missing from TCRdb's copy, which holds only in-frame ones; the method was immunoSEQ multiplex PCR. The sample shows roughly 51,000 clones, 84% of them seen only once. CDR3 size: 11 residues. CDR1 and CDR2 from the germline V gene are SGHVS and FQNEAQ. Trimming pared 9 bases from V and 3 bases from J, leaving 8 bases between. Time point described: week 47, end of study. Alongside topical imiquimod, each dose of vaccine comprised 300 ug of mutant IDH1 20-mer peptide. The sample here was PBMCs, taken from a glioma patient whose treatment included an IDH1 peptide vaccine. This sequence originates from a woman aged 25 to 45 with glioma. Some clones in this sample may be carry-over from other donors' samples. The chain joins TRBV7-8 to TRBJ1-1; no clear D. CDR3 region: CASGAYTEAFF. Here the CDR3 DNA reads TGTGCCAGTGGAGCCTACACTGAAGCTTTCTTT.